The source of this T cell receptor beta chain is a study of PD-L1 blockade in urothelial cancer. Study-wide background: The median count of T cells in tumor samples was more than 1,200.

The ends were cut back, 5 bases at V and 11 bases at J, with 18 bases in the middle. The CDR3 length is 12 residues. Germline CDR1 SQVTM, CDR2 ANQGSEA. Locally advanced or metastatic urothelial carcinoma was diagnosed in the patients. Every PCR was spiked with synthetic TCR analog templates. TCRdb keeps only in-frame clones here, not all; method: immunoSEQ multiplex PCR. The data contain about 35,000 clones, approximately 40% of them singletons. This clone was recorded once. The source of this sequence is a man aged 60 to 69 with urothelial cancer. The sample here was tumor tissue, taken before atezolizumab (anti-PD-L1) treatment. J is TRBJ1-1 and V is TRBV29-1; a possible D gene is TRBD1 (5 bases). The CDR3 reads CSVRFAREFAFF. The CDR3 coding sequence is TGCAGCGTTCGGTTTGCCAGGGAATTTGCTTTCTTT.